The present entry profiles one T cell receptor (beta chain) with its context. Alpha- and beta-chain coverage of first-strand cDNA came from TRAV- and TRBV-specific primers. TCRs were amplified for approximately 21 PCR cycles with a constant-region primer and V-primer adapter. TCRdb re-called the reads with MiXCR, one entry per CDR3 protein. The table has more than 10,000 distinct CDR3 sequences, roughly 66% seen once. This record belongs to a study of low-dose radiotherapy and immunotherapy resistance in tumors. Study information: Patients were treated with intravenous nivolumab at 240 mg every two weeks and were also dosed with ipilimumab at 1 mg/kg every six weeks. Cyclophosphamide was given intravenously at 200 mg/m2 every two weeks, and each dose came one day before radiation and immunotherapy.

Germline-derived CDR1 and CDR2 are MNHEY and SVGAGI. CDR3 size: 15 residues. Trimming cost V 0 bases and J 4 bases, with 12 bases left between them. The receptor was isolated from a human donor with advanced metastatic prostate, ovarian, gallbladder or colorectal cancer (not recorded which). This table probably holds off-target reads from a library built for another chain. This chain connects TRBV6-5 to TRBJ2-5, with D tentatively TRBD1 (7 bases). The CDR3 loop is CASSYSEGAAETQYF. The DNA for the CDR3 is TGTGCCAGCAGTTACTCGGAGGGGGCCGCAGAGACCCAGTACTTC.